The following is a T cell receptor beta chain sequence with its context. Its antigen remains unidentified. This sample is part of a study of T cells in Graves' hyperthyroidism and ophthalmopathy. Findings of the study overall: Most expanded thyroid clonotypes above 0.001 also appeared in blood.

TCR beta CDR3 regions were amplified from RNA transcripts. When the TCR CDR3 underwent first-round RT-PCR, the HTBI primer set was used. One entry per CDR3 protein results from TCRdb running MiXCR on the multiplex PCR reads. The table records under 350,000 distinct CDR3 sequences, 17% of them present only once. Ophthalmopathy patients had Clinical Activity Score at least 3, NOSPECS grade at least 4, duration under 3 months. CDR3 size: 13 residues. Germline CDR1 is SNHLY and CDR2 is FYNNEI. With 5 bases removed from V and 4 bases from J, the gap between germline ends came to 12 bases. What was sequenced was blood. The gene calls are TRBV2 and TRBJ2-7; TRBD1 is a possible D gene (6 bases). The receptor comes from a woman aged 55-69 years with Graves' ophthalmopathy. The CDR3 sequence: CASSQQGSYEQYF. The DNA of the CDR3 is TGTGCCAGCAGTCAACAGGGTTCGTACGAGCAGTACTTC.